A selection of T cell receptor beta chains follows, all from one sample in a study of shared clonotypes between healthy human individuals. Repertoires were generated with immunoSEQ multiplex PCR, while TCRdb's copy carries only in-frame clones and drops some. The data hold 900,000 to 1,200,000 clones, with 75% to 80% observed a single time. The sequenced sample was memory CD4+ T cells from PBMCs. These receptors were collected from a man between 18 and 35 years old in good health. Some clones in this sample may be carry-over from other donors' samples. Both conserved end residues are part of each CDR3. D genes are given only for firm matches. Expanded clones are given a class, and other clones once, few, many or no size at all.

TGTGCCAGTAGTACCCGACTGGAGGCAGGAGTTGGTGGCTACACCTTC,CASSTRLEAGVGGYTF,TRBV19,NA,TRBJ1-2,NA
TGTGCCAGCTCACCACCCAACCAGCTAGGCGACGAGCAGTACTTC,CASSPPNQLGDEQYF,TRBV18,NA,TRBJ2-7,NA
TGTGCCAGCAGTCTTTATCTCTACGAGCAGTACTTC,CASSLYLYEQYF,TRBV28,NA,TRBJ2-7,NA
TGTGCCAGCAGCTTCGGCTATAGGGTCATGAACATTCAGTACTTC,CASSFGYRVMNIQYF,TRBV7-2,many,TRBJ2-4,NA
TGTGCCAGCTCACCACCGGCCAAAGGCCTCTACGAGCAGTACTTC,CASSPPAKGLYEQYF,TRBV18,NA,TRBJ2-7,NA
TGTGCCAGCAGCCTCAGGGGGGATCGCGATGAGCAGTTCTTC,CASSLRGDRDEQFF,TRBV7-6,NA,TRBJ2-1,NA
TGTGCCAGCAGCAGGGACCAAGAGACCCAGTACTTC,CASSRDQETQYF,TRBV7-8,NA,TRBJ2-5,NA
TGTGCCAGCAGCTTAGGAGCGGGATGGGGAGATACGCAGTATTTT,CASSLGAGWGDTQYF,TRBV7-3,NA,TRBJ2-3,TRBD2
TGTGCCAGCAGCTTAACAGGGGTTCACGCCTACGAGCAGTACTTC,CASSLTGVHAYEQYF,TRBV7-3,NA,TRBJ2-7,NA
TGTGCCAGTAGTATTCGTGCAGGGCTCAATCAGCCCCAGCATTTT,CASSIRAGLNQPQHF,TRBV19,NA,TRBJ1-5,NA
TGTGCCAGCAGGGCCTTCGGTCAGCCCCAGCATTTT,CASRAFGQPQHF,TRBV2,NA,TRBJ1-5,NA
TGTGCCAGCTCACCACAGGGGACGAGCAATCAGCCCCAGCATTTT,CASSPQGTSNQPQHF,TRBV18,NA,TRBJ1-5,NA
TGTGCCAGCAGCTTGGGTGGACAGTATAAGGTTGAAGCTTTCTTT,CASSLGGQYKVEAFF,TRBV7-9,NA,TRBJ1-1,NA
TGTGCCATCCGGGTTGGGGCGGGTGATGAGCAGTTCTTC,CAIRVGAGDEQFF,TRBV6-6,NA,TRBJ2-1,NA
TGTGCCAGCAGCTTAGGGAGGGTCCAAGAGACCCAGTACTTC,CASSLGRVQETQYF,TRBV7-8,once,TRBJ2-5,NA
TGTGCCAGTAGTCCTCGGACTAGCGGGAGGGCCGAATGGTTCTTC,CASSPRTSGRAEWFF,TRBV19,many,TRBJ2-1,TRBD2
TGTGCCACCAGCGCCTCCCGGACTAGCGGGAGAACCGGGGAGCTGTTTTTT,CATSASRTSGRTGELFF,TRBV15,few,TRBJ2-2,TRBD2
TGCGCCAGCAGCCACGACGGTTACTACAATGAGCAGTTCTTC,CASSHDGYYNEQFF,TRBV4-1,few,TRBJ2-1,NA
TGTGCCAGCAGCTTAGGCGGGGGTGGCGTACAAGAGACCCAGTACTTC,CASSLGGGGVQETQYF,TRBV7-9,NA,TRBJ2-5,TRBD2
TGTGCCTGGAGGACAGGGCGCGAGCAGTACTTC,CAWRTGREQYF,TRBV30,NA,TRBJ2-7,TRBD1
TGTGCCAGCAGTCGGACGGGCCGGGAGACCCAGTACTTC,CASSRTGRETQYF,TRBV5-5,NA,TRBJ2-5,NA
TGCAGTGCTAGAGGAACATCGCAGTATTTT,CSARGTSQYF,TRBV20-1,once,TRBJ2-3,NA
TGTGCCAGCAGTTTGAAGGGATCCTATGGCTACACCTTC,CASSLKGSYGYTF,TRBV6-5,NA,TRBJ1-2,NA
TGTGCCAGCACCAAGACTAGCCCCGGGGAGCTGTTTTTT,CASTKTSPGELFF,TRBV6-1,NA,TRBJ2-2,TRBD2
TGCAGTGCTTACCACTATGGCTACACCTTC,CSAYHYGYTF,TRBV20-1,NA,TRBJ1-2,NA
TGTGCCAGCAGCCCAATCAGGCTGGGGGAGACCCAGTACTTC,CASSPIRLGETQYF,TRBV7-9,few,TRBJ2-5,NA
TGCGCCAGCAGCTGGGAAGAGCGGGAGACGCAGTATTTT,CASSWEERETQYF,TRBV5-1,NA,TRBJ2-3,TRBD2
TGTGCCAGCAGCTTAGTCGCTATCCGAGGCTACACCTTC,CASSLVAIRGYTF,TRBV7-2,few,TRBJ1-2,NA
TGTGCCAGCAGCTTGGTTTGGGGGACCGGGAGGAAGCAGTACTTC,CASSLVWGTGRKQYF,TRBV5-4,NA,TRBJ2-7,TRBD2
TGTGCCAGCAGCGGGGACAGCTACTCCTACAATGAGCAGTTCTTC,CASSGDSYSYNEQFF,TRBV2,once,TRBJ2-1,TRBD1
TGTGCCAGTCAGTATGCGGGAGGGTTCGTTGGGCAGTTCTTC,CASQYAGGFVGQFF,TRBV19,NA,TRBJ2-1,TRBD2
TGTGCCAGCAGCTTAGGGACTAGCGGGACCGGGGAGCTGTTTTTT,CASSLGTSGTGELFF,TRBV7-3,NA,TRBJ2-2,TRBD2
TGTGCCAGCAGCACGGCGCTTGGGAACACTGAAGCTTTCTTT,CASSTALGNTEAFF,TRBV5-8,NA,TRBJ1-1,NA
TGTGCCAGCAGCTTATCTCGTCCAGGCACCGGGGAGCTGTTTTTT,CASSLSRPGTGELFF,TRBV11-2,NA,TRBJ2-2,NA
TGTGCCAGCAGTTACAGGCAGGCCTCTAACTATGGCTACACCTTC,CASSYRQASNYGYTF,TRBV6-5,NA,TRBJ1-2,NA
TGTGCCAGCAGCTCCAACCCGAACACTGAAGCTTTCTTT,CASSSNPNTEAFF,TRBV7-3,NA,TRBJ1-1,NA
TGTGCCAGTAACTCCCCGGTCTTGAGGGCGCCCTACGAGCAGTACTTC,CASNSPVLRAPYEQYF,TRBV19,NA,TRBJ2-7,NA
TGTGCCAGCAGCCAGACAGAAGGCGAGCAGTACTTC,CASSQTEGEQYF,TRBV4-2,NA,TRBJ2-7,NA
TGTGCCAGCAGCGTTGGACAGGGCGATACGCAGTATTTT,CASSVGQGDTQYF,TRBV9,NA,TRBJ2-3,TRBD1
TGCAGCGTGGAAAGACTAGCGGGAGGGAGGGATGAGCAGTTCTTC,CSVERLAGGRDEQFF,TRBV29-1,many,TRBJ2-1,TRBD2
TGTGCCTGGAGACGGGACACCTACGAGCAGTACTTC,CAWRRDTYEQYF,TRBV30,NA,TRBJ2-7,NA
TGTGCCAGCAGTGAAGACAGGGTCAAAGCTTTCTTT,CASSEDRVKAFF,TRBV2,NA,TRBJ1-1,NA
TGTGCCAGCAGCGTTAACGGGGGGGAAGAGACCCAGTACTTC,CASSVNGGEETQYF,TRBV7-2,NA,TRBJ2-5,TRBD2
TGCGCCAGCAGCGACGGGCGCGCCCTGGATGGCTACACCTTC,CASSDGRALDGYTF,TRBV5-1,NA,TRBJ1-2,NA
TGTGCCAGCAGCTTACGGTACTCCGGGACAGGGCCCTACGAGCAGTACTTC,CASSLRYSGTGPYEQYF,TRBV11-2,NA,TRBJ2-7,TRBD1
TGTGCCTGGAGTGTACGGGCCCTTAGGGAGACCCAGTACTTC,CAWSVRALRETQYF,TRBV30,NA,TRBJ2-5,NA
TGTGCCAGCAGACCCTTAGGAGGGGGCATGACCTTCCACGAGCAGTACTTC,CASRPLGGGMTFHEQYF,TRBV11-2,NA,TRBJ2-7,NA
TGCGCCAGCAGCTATGGGACGGCCAACACCGGGGAGCTGTTTTTT,CASSYGTANTGELFF,TRBV5-1,NA,TRBJ2-2,NA